These T cell receptor beta chains were read from a single sample in a study of cytomegalovirus exposure and HLA in healthy donors. Sequenced by immunoSEQ multiplex PCR; TCRdb stores in-frame clones only, minus some. The sample has some 140,000 clones; approximately 73% are singletons. The sample consisted of PBMCs. These receptors originate from a woman in her thirties or forties in good health and CMV-seronegative. Both conserved end residues are part of each CDR3. A D gene is named only where the DNA matches it firmly. Clone size is stated in some rows and not others, as once, few, many or a class when expanded.

d_gene: NA; v_gene: TRBV7-9; j_gene: TRBJ1-1; abundance: NA; CDR3nt: TGTGCCAGCAGCATTACCCCTATAATGAACACTGAAGCTTTCTTT; CDR3aa: CASSITPIMNTEAFF
d_gene: NA; v_gene: TRBV27; j_gene: TRBJ1-4; abundance: NA; CDR3nt: TGTGCCAGCAGTTTAGGTGCCCAGGGCGGGAGGAATGAAAAACTGTTTTTT; CDR3aa: CASSLGAQGGRNEKLFF
d_gene: NA; v_gene: TRBV5-6; j_gene: TRBJ2-1; abundance: NA; CDR3nt: TGTGCCAGCAGCTTATCGGGTAGCGGCCCATCCGGGGATGAGCAGTTCTTC; CDR3aa: CASSLSGSGPSGDEQFF
d_gene: TRBD2; v_gene: TRBV7-9; j_gene: TRBJ2-3; abundance: NA; CDR3nt: TGTGCCAGCAGCTTAGCGTCCCCTAGCGGGAGAAGCACAGATACGCAGTATTTT; CDR3aa: CASSLASPSGRSTDTQYF
d_gene: NA; v_gene: TRBV13; j_gene: TRBJ1-5; abundance: NA; CDR3nt: TGTGCCAGCAGCTTAGGAGGGGCGCGTCAGCCCCAGCATTTT; CDR3aa: CASSLGGARQPQHF
d_gene: NA; v_gene: TRBV7-2; j_gene: TRBJ2-1; abundance: NA; CDR3nt: TGTGCCAGCAGCTTTAGGGGCCCCCCTGTCAATGAGCAGTTCTTC; CDR3aa: CASSFRGPPVNEQFF
d_gene: NA; v_gene: TRBV5-4; j_gene: TRBJ2-4; abundance: NA; CDR3nt: TGTGCCAGCTGCGACACTGCCAAAAACATTCAGTACTTC; CDR3aa: CASCDTAKNIQYF
d_gene: NA; v_gene: TRBV5-6; j_gene: TRBJ2-2; abundance: few; CDR3nt: TGTGCCAGCAGCTTGCGGCAGGGTAAATCCACCGGGGAGCTGTTTTTT; CDR3aa: CASSLRQGKSTGELFF
d_gene: NA; v_gene: TRBV7-9; j_gene: TRBJ1-4; abundance: few; CDR3nt: TGTGCCAGCAGCTTAGCGACAGGCTGGGGAGTGAGGACTAATGAAAAACTGTTTTTT; CDR3aa: CASSLATGWGVRTNEKLFF
d_gene: NA; v_gene: TRBV9; j_gene: TRBJ2-7; abundance: once; CDR3nt: TGTGCCAGCAGCGCAGTAGCCGAAGCAAGTCTCGAGCAGTACTTC; CDR3aa: CASSAVAEASLEQYF
d_gene: NA; v_gene: TRBV2; j_gene: TRBJ1-6; abundance: NA; CDR3nt: TGTGCCAGCGCAAGTGTCCGGCAGGGCGCAAATTCACCCCTCCACTTT; CDR3aa: CASASVRQGANSPLHF
d_gene: TRBD1; v_gene: TRBV29-1; j_gene: TRBJ1-1; abundance: NA; CDR3nt: TGCAGCGCTCAATCGCCGGGACAGGGTTGGACTGAAGCTTTCTTT; CDR3aa: CSAQSPGQGWTEAFF
d_gene: NA; v_gene: TRBV10-1; j_gene: TRBJ2-3; abundance: few; CDR3nt: TGCGCCAGCAGTGAGGTAGCGGCTAGCACAGATACGCAGTATTTT; CDR3aa: CASSEVAASTDTQYF
d_gene: TRBD1; v_gene: TRBV28; j_gene: TRBJ1-2; abundance: NA; CDR3nt: TGTGCCAGCAGGCCGACAGGGTCAAAATATGGCTACACCTTC; CDR3aa: CASRPTGSKYGYTF
d_gene: NA; v_gene: TRBV29-1; j_gene: TRBJ1-1; abundance: NA; CDR3nt: TGCAGCGTTGATAGGGGTAGAGACACTGAAGCTTTCTTT; CDR3aa: CSVDRGRDTEAFF
d_gene: NA; v_gene: TRBV13; j_gene: TRBJ1-1; abundance: few; CDR3nt: TGTGCCAGCAGCTTCTGGGGAGGGGGCACTGAAGCTTTCTTT; CDR3aa: CASSFWGGGTEAFF
d_gene: TRBD1; v_gene: TRBV9; j_gene: TRBJ1-1; abundance: few; CDR3nt: TGTGCCAGCAGCAGGAGCAACAGGGGAGCTGAAGCTTTCTTT; CDR3aa: CASSRSNRGAEAFF
d_gene: NA; v_gene: TRBV27; j_gene: TRBJ1-5; abundance: NA; CDR3nt: TGTGCCAGCAGTTTAGACAGTAATCAGCCCCAGCATTTT; CDR3aa: CASSLDSNQPQHF
d_gene: NA; v_gene: TRBV28; j_gene: TRBJ2-5; abundance: NA; CDR3nt: TGTGCCAGCACTTCGACCACGGGACAAAACCAAGAGACCCAGTACTTC; CDR3aa: CASTSTTGQNQETQYF
d_gene: TRBD1; v_gene: TRBV4-1; j_gene: TRBJ2-2; abundance: NA; CDR3nt: TGCGCCAGCACCTCTATCTCCGGGACAGTAGGGACCGGGGAGCTGTTTTTT; CDR3aa: CASTSISGTVGTGELFF
d_gene: NA; v_gene: TRBV5-1; j_gene: TRBJ2-5; abundance: NA; CDR3nt: TGCGCCAGCAGCTCGGGGGTTTCAGAGACCCAGTACTTC; CDR3aa: CASSSGVSETQYF
d_gene: TRBD1; v_gene: TRBV19; j_gene: TRBJ2-4; abundance: NA; CDR3nt: TGTGCCAGTAGTTTCTCGGGGACAGGGTTCCACATTCAGTACTTC; CDR3aa: CASSFSGTGFHIQYF
d_gene: NA; v_gene: TRBV19; j_gene: TRBJ2-7; abundance: NA; CDR3nt: TGTGCCAGTAGCTCTCGGGGAAACGAGCAGTACTTC; CDR3aa: CASSSRGNEQYF
d_gene: NA; v_gene: TRBV10-1; j_gene: TRBJ2-1; abundance: NA; CDR3nt: TGCGCCAGCAGCCCCGTGACAGGTACCAATGAGCAGTTCTTC; CDR3aa: CASSPVTGTNEQFF
d_gene: NA; v_gene: TRBV25-1; j_gene: TRBJ2-2; abundance: NA; CDR3nt: TGTGCCAGCAGTGACCCAGGGTACGGGGAGCTGTTTTTT; CDR3aa: CASSDPGYGELFF
d_gene: NA; v_gene: TRBV18; j_gene: TRBJ1-1; abundance: NA; CDR3nt: TGTGCCAGCTCACCAATGCAGGGGTACACTGAAGCTTTCTTT; CDR3aa: CASSPMQGYTEAFF
d_gene: NA; v_gene: TRBV6-4; j_gene: TRBJ1-1; abundance: NA; CDR3nt: TGTGCCAGCAGTGAGGCTAGGGGCACTGAAGCTTTCTTT; CDR3aa: CASSEARGTEAFF